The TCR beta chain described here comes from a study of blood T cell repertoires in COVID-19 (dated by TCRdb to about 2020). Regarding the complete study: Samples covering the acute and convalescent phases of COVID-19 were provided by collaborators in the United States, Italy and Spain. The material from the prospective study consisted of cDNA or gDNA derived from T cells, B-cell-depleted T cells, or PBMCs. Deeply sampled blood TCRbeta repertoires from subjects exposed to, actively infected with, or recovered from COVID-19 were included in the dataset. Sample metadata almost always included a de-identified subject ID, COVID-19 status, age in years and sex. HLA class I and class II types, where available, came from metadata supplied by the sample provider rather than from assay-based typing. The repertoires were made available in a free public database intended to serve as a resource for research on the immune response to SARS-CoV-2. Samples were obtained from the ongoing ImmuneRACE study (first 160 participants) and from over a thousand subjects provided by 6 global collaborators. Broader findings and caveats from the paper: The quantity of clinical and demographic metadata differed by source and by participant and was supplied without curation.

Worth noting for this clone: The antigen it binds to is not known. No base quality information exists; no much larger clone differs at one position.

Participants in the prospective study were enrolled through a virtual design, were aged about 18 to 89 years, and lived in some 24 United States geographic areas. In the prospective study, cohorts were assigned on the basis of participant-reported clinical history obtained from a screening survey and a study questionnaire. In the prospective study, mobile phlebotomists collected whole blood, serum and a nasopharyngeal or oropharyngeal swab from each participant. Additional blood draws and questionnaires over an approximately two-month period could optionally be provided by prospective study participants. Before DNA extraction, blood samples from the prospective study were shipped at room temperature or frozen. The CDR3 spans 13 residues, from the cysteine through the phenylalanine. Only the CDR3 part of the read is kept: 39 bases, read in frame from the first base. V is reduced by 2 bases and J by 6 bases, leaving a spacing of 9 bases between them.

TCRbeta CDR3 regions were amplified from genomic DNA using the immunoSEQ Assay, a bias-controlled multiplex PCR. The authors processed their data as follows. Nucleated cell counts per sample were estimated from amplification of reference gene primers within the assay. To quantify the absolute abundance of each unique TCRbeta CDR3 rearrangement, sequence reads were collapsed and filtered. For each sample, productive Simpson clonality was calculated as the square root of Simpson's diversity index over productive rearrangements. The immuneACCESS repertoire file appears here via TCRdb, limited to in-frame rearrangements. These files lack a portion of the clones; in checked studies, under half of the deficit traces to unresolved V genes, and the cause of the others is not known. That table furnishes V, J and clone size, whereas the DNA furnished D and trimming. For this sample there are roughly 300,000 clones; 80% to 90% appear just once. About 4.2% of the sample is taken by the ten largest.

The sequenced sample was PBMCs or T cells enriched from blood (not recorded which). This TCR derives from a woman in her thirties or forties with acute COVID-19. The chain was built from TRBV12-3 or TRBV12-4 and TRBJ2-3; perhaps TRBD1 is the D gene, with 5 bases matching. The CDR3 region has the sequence CASSLQGWDTQYF. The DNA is TGTGCCAGCAGTTTACAGGGTTGGGATACGCAGTATTTT.